These 2 T cell receptor beta chains were sequenced from one sample in a study of radiotherapy plus CTLA-4 blockade in lung cancer. The data were produced by immunoSEQ multiplex PCR, yet TCRdb's version contains in-frame clones alone and is incomplete. The table has 62,000 or so clones, around 80% seen once; the top ten hold roughly 10%. The source material was peripheral blood, sampled from a patient treated with radiotherapy plus ipilimumab. The receptor set was obtained from a human donor with non-small cell lung cancer who had a complete response to radiotherapy plus ipilimumab.

V and J are TRBV5-1 and TRBJ1-3; D call uncertain. Germline V gene data show CDR1 as SGHRS and CDR2 as YFSETQ. This CDR3 is 15 amino acids long. Between the trimmed V and J ends, which lost 4 bases and 4 bases, there was a span of 15 bases. The CDR3 spells CASSQSGLGGNTIYF. The CDR3, as DNA: TGCGCCAGCAGCCAGTCGGGTTTAGGAGGAAACACCATATATTTT.

This clone was seen once. The chain uses TRBV7-9 and TRBJ1-3; maybe TRBD1 (5 bases). CDR3 length: 14 amino acids. The ends were cut back, 5 bases at V and 1 base at J, with 9 bases in the middle. CDR1 and CDR2 (germline): SEHNR, FQNEAQ (reference sequence). The CDR3 protein is CASSAGTSGNTIYF. In DNA, the CDR3 is TGTGCCAGCAGCGCCGGGACTTCTGGAAACACCATATATTTT.